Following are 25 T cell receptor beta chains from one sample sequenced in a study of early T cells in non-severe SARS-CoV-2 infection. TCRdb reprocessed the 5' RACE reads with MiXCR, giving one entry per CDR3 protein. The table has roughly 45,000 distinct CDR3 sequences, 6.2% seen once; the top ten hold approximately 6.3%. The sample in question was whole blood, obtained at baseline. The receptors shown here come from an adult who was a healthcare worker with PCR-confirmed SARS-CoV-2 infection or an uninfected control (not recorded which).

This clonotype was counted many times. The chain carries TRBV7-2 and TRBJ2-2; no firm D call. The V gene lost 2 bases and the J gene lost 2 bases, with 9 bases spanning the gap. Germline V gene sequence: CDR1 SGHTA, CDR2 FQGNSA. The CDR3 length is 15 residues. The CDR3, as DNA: TGTGCCAGCAGCTTAAGTCTCATTAACACCGGGGAGCTGTTTTTT. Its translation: CASSLSLINTGELFF.

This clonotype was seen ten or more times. DNA for the CDR3: TGTGCCAGCAGTGAATCTGGCAGATATCCCACTGAAGCTTTCTTT. The encoded protein is CASSESGRYPTEAFF. This chain joins TRBV6-1 and TRBJ1-1; unclear D gene. Per the germline V gene, CDR1 is MNHNS and CDR2 is SASEGT. CDR3 size: 15 residues. V was clipped by 2 bases and J by 4 bases, with 14 bases between them.

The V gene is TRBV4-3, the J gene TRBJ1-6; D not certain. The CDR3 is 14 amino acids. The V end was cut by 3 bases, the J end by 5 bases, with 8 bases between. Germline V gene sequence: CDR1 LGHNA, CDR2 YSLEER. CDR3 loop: CASSQRRDNSPLHF. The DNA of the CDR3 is TGCGCCAGCAGCCAGAGACGCGATAATTCACCCCTCCACTTT.

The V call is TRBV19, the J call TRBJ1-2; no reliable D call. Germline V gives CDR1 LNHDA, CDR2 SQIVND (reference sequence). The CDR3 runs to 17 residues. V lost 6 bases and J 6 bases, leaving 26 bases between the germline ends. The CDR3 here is CASRADPSRTSRDGYTF. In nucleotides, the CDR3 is TGTGCCAGTAGGGCGGACCCCTCCAGAACGTCTCGGGATGGCTACACCTTC.

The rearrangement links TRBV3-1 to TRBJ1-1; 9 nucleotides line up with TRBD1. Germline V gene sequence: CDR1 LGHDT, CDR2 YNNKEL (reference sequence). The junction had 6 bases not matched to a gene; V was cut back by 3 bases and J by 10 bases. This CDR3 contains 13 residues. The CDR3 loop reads CASSHRQGGGAFF. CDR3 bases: TGTGCCAGCAGCCACCGACAGGGGGGTGGAGCTTTCTTT.

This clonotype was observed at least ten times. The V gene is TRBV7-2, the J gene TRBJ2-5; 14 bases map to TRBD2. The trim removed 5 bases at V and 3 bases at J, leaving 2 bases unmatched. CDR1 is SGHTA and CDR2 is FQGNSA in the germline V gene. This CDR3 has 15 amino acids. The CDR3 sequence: CASSLTSGREETQYF. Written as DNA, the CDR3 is TGTGCCAGCAGCCTGACTAGCGGGAGGGAAGAGACCCAGTACTTC.

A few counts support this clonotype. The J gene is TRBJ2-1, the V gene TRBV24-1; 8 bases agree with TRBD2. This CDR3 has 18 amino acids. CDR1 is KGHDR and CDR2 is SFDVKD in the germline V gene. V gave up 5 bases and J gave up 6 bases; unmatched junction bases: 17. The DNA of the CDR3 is TGTGCCACCAGTGGTCAGCGTGGGAGCGGGAGATTTGGCAATGAGCAGTTCTTC. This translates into CATSGQRGSGRFGNEQFF.

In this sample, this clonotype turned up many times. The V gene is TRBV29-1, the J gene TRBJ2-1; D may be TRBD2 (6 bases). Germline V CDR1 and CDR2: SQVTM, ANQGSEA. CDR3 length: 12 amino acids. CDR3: CSFLEGLNEQFF. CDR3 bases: TGCAGTTTTCTGGAGGGGCTCAATGAGCAGTTCTTC.

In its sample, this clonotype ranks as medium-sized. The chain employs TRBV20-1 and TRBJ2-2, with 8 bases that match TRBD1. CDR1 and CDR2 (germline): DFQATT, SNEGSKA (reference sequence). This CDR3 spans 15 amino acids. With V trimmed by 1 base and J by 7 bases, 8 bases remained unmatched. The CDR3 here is CSARAGQAKFGELFF. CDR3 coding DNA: TGCAGTGCTAGAGCGGGACAGGCTAAGTTCGGGGAGCTGTTTTTT.

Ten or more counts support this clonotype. In nucleotides, the CDR3 is TGTGCCAGCAGCGTAGCCGGAGATACGCAGTATTTT. This translates into CASSVAGDTQYF. This chain joins TRBV9 and TRBJ2-3, with D unclear. Trimming removed 0 bases from V and 5 bases from J, with 4 bases in between. This CDR3 is built from 12 residues. The germline V gene encodes CDR1 SGDLS and CDR2 YYNGEE.

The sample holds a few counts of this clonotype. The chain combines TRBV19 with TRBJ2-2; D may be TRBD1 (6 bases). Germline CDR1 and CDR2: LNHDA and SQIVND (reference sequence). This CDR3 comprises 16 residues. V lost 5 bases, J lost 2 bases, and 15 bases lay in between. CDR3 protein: CASSPGRGFNTGELFF. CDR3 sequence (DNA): TGTGCCAGTAGTCCCGGCAGGGGATTTAACACCGGGGAGCTGTTTTTT.

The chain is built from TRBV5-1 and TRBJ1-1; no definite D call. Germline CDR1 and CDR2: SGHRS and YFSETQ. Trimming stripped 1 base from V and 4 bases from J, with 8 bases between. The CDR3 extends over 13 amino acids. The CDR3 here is CASSLIGPTEAFF. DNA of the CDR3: TGCGCCAGCAGCTTGATAGGGCCCACTGAAGCTTTCTTT.

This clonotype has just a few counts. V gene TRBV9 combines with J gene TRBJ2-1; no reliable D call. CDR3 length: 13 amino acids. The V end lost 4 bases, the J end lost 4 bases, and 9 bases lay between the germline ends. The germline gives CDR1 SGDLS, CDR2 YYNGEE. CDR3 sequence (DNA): TGTGCCAGCAGCTTAGGACCGTACAATGAGCAGTTCTTC. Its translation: CASSLGPYNEQFF. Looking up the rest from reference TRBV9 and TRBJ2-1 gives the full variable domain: DSGVTQTPKHLITATGQRVTLRCSPRSGDLSVYWYQQSLDQGLQFLIQYYNGEERAKGNILERFSAQQFPDLHSELNLSSLELGDSALYFCASSLGPYNEQFFGPGTRLTVL.

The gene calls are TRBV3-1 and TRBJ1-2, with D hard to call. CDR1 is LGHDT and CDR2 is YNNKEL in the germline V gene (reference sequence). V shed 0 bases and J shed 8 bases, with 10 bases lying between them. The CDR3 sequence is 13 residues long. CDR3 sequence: CASSQEVLVGYTF. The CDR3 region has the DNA TGTGCCAGCAGCCAAGAGGTCCTGGTCGGCTACACCTTC. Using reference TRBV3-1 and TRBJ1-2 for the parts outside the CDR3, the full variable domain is DTAVSQTPKYLVTQMGNDKSIKCEQNLGHDTMYWYKQDSKKFLKIMFSYNNKELIINETVPNRFSPKSPDKAHLNLHINSLELGDSAVYFCASSQEVLVGYTFGSGTRLTVV.

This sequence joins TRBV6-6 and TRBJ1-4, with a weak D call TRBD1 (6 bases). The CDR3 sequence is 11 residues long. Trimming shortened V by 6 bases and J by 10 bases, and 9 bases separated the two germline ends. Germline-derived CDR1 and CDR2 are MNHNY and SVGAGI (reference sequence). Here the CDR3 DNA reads TGTGCCAGCAGGTTACAGGGAAAACTGTTTTTT. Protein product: CASRLQGKLFF.

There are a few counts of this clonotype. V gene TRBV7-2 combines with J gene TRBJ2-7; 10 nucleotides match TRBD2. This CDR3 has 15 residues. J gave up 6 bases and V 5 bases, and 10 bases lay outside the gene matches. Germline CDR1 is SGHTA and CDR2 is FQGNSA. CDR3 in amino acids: CASSLVPSGRGEQYF. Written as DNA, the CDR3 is TGTGCCAGCAGCCTCGTCCCTAGCGGGAGAGGCGAGCAGTACTTC.

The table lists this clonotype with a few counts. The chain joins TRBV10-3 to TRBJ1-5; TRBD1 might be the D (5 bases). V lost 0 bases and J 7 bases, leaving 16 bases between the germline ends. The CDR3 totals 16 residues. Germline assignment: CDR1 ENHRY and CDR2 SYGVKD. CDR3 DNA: TGTGCCATCAGTGAGTCGACCCAGGGTCGTCGGCAGCCCCAGCATTTT. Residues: CAISESTQGRRQPQHF.

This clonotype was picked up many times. The CDR3 reads CASSLLGGTSGYTF. CDR3 nucleotide sequence: TGTGCCAGCAGTCTCCTAGGTGGGACGTCCGGCTACACCTTC. The chain uses TRBV28 and TRBJ1-2; D perhaps matches TRBD1 (5 bases). The CDR3 totals 14 residues. V was trimmed by 5 bases and J by 8 bases, leaving 18 bases between them. Per the germline V gene, CDR1 is MDHEN and CDR2 is SYDVKM.

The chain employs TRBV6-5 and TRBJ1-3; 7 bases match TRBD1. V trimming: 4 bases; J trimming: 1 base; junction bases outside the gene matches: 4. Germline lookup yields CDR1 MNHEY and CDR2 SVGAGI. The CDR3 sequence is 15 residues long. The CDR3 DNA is TGTGCCAGCAGTTCGACGACAGGGTCTGGAAACACCATATATTTT. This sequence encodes CASSSTTGSGNTIYF.

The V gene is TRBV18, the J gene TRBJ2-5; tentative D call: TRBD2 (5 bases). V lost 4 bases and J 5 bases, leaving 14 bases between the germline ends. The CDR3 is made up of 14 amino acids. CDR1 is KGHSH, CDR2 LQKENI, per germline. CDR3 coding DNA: TGTGCCAGCTCACGGCAACGAGGGCGGGAGACCCAGTACTTC. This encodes CASSRQRGRETQYF.

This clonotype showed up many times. This CDR3 is CSASGVVGTDTQYF. The CDR3 coding sequence is TGCAGTGCTAGCGGGGTGGTGGGGACAGATACGCAGTATTTT. This chain links TRBV20-1 with TRBJ2-3, with a possible D match to TRBD2 (5 bases). Trimming removed 3 bases at V and 3 bases at J, with 13 bases between. Germline CDR1 and CDR2: DFQATT and SNEGSKA (reference sequence). The CDR3 loop spans 14 amino acids.

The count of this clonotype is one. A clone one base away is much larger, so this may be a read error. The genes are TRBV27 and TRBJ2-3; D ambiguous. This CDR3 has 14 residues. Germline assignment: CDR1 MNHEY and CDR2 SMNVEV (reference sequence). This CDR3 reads CASKRGGSIDTQYF. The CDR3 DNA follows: TGTGCCAGCAAGAGAGGCGGTAGCATAGATACGCAGTATTTT.

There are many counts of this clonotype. CDR3 in amino acids: CASSRREGNYGYTF. The CDR3, as DNA: TGTGCCAGCTCACGTCGCGAGGGGAACTATGGCTACACCTTC. This chain links TRBV18 with TRBJ1-2; the D gene is possibly TRBD1 (5 bases). V was clipped by 4 bases and J by 2 bases, with 11 bases between them. Germline V gene sequence: CDR1 KGHSH, CDR2 LQKENI. The CDR3 runs 14 residues.

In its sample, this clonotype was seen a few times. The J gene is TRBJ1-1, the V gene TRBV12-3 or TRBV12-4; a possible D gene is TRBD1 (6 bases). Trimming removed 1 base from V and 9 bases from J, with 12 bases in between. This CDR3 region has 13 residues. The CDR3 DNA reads TGTGCCAGCAGTTTAGGGGCACAGGGTCAAGCTTTCTTT. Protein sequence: CASSLGAQGQAFF.

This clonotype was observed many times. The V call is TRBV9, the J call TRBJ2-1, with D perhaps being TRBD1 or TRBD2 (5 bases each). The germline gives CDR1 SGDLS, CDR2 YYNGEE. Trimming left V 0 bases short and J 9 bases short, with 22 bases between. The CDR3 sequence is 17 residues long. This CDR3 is CASSVGDAALRTAEQFF. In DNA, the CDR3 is TGTGCCAGCAGCGTAGGGGACGCAGCGCTACGAACGGCTGAGCAGTTCTTC. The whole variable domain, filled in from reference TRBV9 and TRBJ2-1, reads DSGVTQTPKHLITATGQRVTLRCSPRSGDLSVYWYQQSLDQGLQFLIQYYNGEERAKGNILERFSAQQFPDLHSELNLSSLELGDSALYFCASSVGDAALRTAEQFFGPGTRLTVL.